The clone carrying this TCR beta chain showed up just once. The data were taken from a study of shared T cell receptors in the human thymus. Clones were sequenced by immunoSEQ multiplex PCR, and TCRdb holds only the in-frame ones, with some missing. The sample lists about 500,000 clones; more than 75% were seen once. The CDR3 runs 15 residues. CDR1 is MDHEN, CDR2 SYDVKM, per germline. Between the trimmed V and J ends, which lost 1 base and 0 bases, there was a span of 7 bases. This same sample was also part of a study on human thymus T cells. That paper states: Corrective surgery for congenital heart defects was being performed on the healthy Finnish infants who were the donors. The thymus tissue came from resections taken during corrective heart surgery. Gene usage for V and J segments appeared biased in thymic and blood repertoires. Related research reported highly overlapping thymic repertoires among unrelated individuals.

The receptor was derived from a boy in the first two years of life with a congenital heart defect. The V call is TRBV28, the J call TRBJ1-3, with D uncertain. The sequencing input was thymocytes. Here the CDR3 DNA reads TGTGCCAGCAGTTTATCGGGTCCCTCTGGAAACACCATATATTTT. This gives the protein CASSLSGPSGNTIYF.